This entry lists 24 T cell receptor beta chains sequenced from one sample in a study of CD8+ T cells in alopecia areata. Treatment in this sample: oral pan-JAK inhibitor, 5-10 mg twice daily. It was cDNA, reverse transcribed from extracted RNA, that served as the sequencing template. Clones were sequenced by immunoSEQ multiplex PCR, and TCRdb holds only the in-frame ones, with some missing. Of 150,000 to 200,000 clones listed, 60% are singletons. Sequencing used CD4+ T cells sorted from blood, obtained at week 24, from a patient treated with tofacitinib. These TCRs come from a human donor with alopecia areata.

The chain couples TRBV6-1 to TRBJ2-7; 7 bases align to TRBD2. Germline-derived CDR1 and CDR2 are MNHNS and SASEGT. This CDR3 is 13 amino acids long. V lost 9 bases to trimming and J lost 7 bases; unmatched junction nucleotides: 12. The CDR3 bases are TGTGCCAGTGGGGAGGGGAGACCTCGGGAGCAGTACTTC. The encoded protein is CASGEGRPREQYF.

This clone was observed a few times. The chain links TRBV5-4 to TRBJ2-3; a weak D match, TRBD1 (6 bases). The CDR3 totals 16 residues. Between the trimmed V and J ends, which lost 4 bases and 2 bases, there was a span of 17 bases. Per germline, CDR1 SGHNT and CDR2 YYREEE (reference sequence). CDR3 region: CASSPTGDRLTDTQYF. The DNA of the CDR3 is TGTGCCAGCAGCCCAACCGGTGACAGGCTCACAGATACGCAGTATTTT.

The chain joins TRBV25-1 to TRBJ1-3; D ambiguous. The CDR3 is 15 residues long. V gave up 1 base and J gave up 0 bases, with 7 bases separating them. The germline gives CDR1 MGHDK, CDR2 SYGVNS. The CDR3 protein is CASSELRNSGNTIYF. For the CDR3, the DNA is TGTGCCAGCAGTGAATTGAGGAACTCTGGAAACACCATATATTTT.

The chain employs TRBV29-1 and TRBJ1-1; D call uncertain. The germline V and J ends were trimmed by 4 bases and 1 base, with 4 bases remaining between them. The CDR3 spans 11 residues. Germline lookup yields CDR1 SQVTM and CDR2 ANQGSEA. The CDR3 protein is CSVAQNTEAFF. In DNA, the CDR3 is TGCAGCGTTGCGCAGAACACTGAAGCTTTCTTT. The full variable domain, in which reference TRBV29-1 and TRBJ1-1 provide the parts outside the CDR3, is SAVISQKPSRDICQRGTSLTIQCQVDSQVTMMFWYRQQPGQSLTLIATANQGSEATYESGFVIDKFPISRPNLTFSTLTVSNMSPEDSSIYLCSVAQNTEAFFGQGTRLTVV.

This clone was detected a few times. The chain links TRBV30 to TRBJ1-4, with 9 bases fitting TRBD1. Germline CDR1 GTSNPN, CDR2 SVGIG (reference sequence). V shed 3 bases and J 9 bases; nucleotides not matched to a gene: 5. This CDR3 spans 13 amino acids. The CDR3, as DNA: TGTGCCTGGAGCATGGGACAGGGCAAAAAACTGTTTTTT. It translates to CAWSMGQGKKLFF.

This chain links TRBV29-1 with TRBJ1-1; D not certain. Germline loops: CDR1 SQVTM, CDR2 ANQGSEA. Trimming pared 4 bases from V and 7 bases from J, leaving 13 bases between. The CDR3 is 12 amino acids. The CDR3 loop reads CSVARSPGEAFF. For the CDR3, the DNA is TGCAGCGTTGCAAGATCCCCCGGTGAAGCTTTCTTT.

This chain uses TRBV29-1 with TRBJ2-1; no clear D. Trimming left V 4 bases short and J 8 bases short, with 12 bases between. CDR3 length equals 12 residues. Germline loops: CDR1 SQVTM, CDR2 ANQGSEA. The CDR3 loop is CSVGVGVHEQFF. The CDR3 nucleotides read TGCAGCGTTGGGGTTGGCGTCCATGAGCAGTTCTTC.

This clone has a handful of counts. CDR3 region: CASSYQSGGSRNEQFF. The DNA of the CDR3 is TGTGCCAGCAGTTATCAATCGGGGGGCTCGAGGAATGAGCAGTTCTTC. This chain uses TRBV6-6 with TRBJ2-1, with D tentatively TRBD2 (7 bases). The V end lost 3 bases, the J end lost 7 bases, and 19 bases lay between the germline ends. CDR3 size: 16 residues. CDR1 and CDR2 from the germline V gene are MNHNY and SVGAGI (reference sequence).

This clone was seen at least ten times. The CDR3 here is CASSVAGMFGNEQFF. The CDR3 DNA reads as TGTGCCAGCAGCGTAGCAGGGATGTTTGGCAATGAGCAGTTCTTC. V usage is TRBV9 and J usage is TRBJ2-1; tentatively, D is TRBD1 (5 bases). The CDR3 consists of 15 residues. The germline V and J ends were trimmed by 0 bases and 6 bases, with 13 bases remaining between them. Germline CDR1 and CDR2: SGDLS and YYNGEE.

This chain joins TRBV18 and TRBJ2-4; D is tentatively TRBD1 or TRBD2 (5 bases each). V was clipped by 3 bases and J by 6 bases, with 12 bases between them. The CDR3 has 14 amino acids. Germline V lookup: CDR1 KGHSH, CDR2 LQKENI. The CDR3 coding sequence is TGTGCCAGCTCACCGTTCGGGGCAGGAAACATTCAGTACTTC. Protein sequence: CASSPFGAGNIQYF.

This sequence joins TRBV30 and TRBJ1-4; weak D call: TRBD1 (5 bases). Germline assignment: CDR1 GTSNPN and CDR2 SVGIG (reference sequence). Deletions cut 3 bases from V and 4 bases from J, with 6 bases between. The CDR3 contains 12 residues. CDR3 nucleotide sequence: TGTGCCTGGAGAAGGGGTAATGAAAAACTGTTTTTT. Protein product: CAWRRGNEKLFF. The variable domain in full, completed from reference TRBV30 and TRBJ1-4, reads SQTIHQWPATLVQPVGSPLSLECTVEGTSNPNLYWYRQAAGRGLQLLFYSVGIGQISSEVPQNLSASRPQDRQFILSSKKLLLSDSGFYLCAWRRGNEKLFFGSGTQLSVL.

A few counts support this clone. The chain carries TRBV19 and TRBJ2-2, with a tentative D call TRBD2 (6 bases). The ends were cut back, 3 bases at V and 1 base at J, with 9 bases in the middle. Per germline, CDR1 LNHDA and CDR2 SQIVND (reference sequence). The CDR3 covers 15 residues. CDR3 coding DNA: TGTGCCAGTAGTATGTTCGGGGGGAACACCGGGGAGCTGTTTTTT. It yields the protein CASSMFGGNTGELFF.

V gene TRBV10-3 combines with J gene TRBJ2-7; TRBD2 matches 10 bases. CDR1 is ENHRY, CDR2 SYGVKD, per germline. Germline trimming cut 6 bases from V and 4 bases from J; bases unmatched to any gene: 6. This CDR3 region has 14 residues. The CDR3 here is CAISPRGLAYEQYF. In DNA, the CDR3 is TGTGCCATCAGCCCCCGGGGACTAGCGTACGAGCAGTACTTC.

This clone came up a few times. This chain connects TRBV11-1 to TRBJ2-1; D is ambiguous. The CDR3 covers 12 residues. V gave up 1 base and J gave up 6 bases, with 4 bases separating them. CDR1 SGHAT and CDR2 FQDESV come from the germline V gene (reference sequence). The CDR3 sequence is CASSLGVNEQFF. In DNA, the CDR3 is TGTGCCAGCAGCTTAGGGGTCAATGAGCAGTTCTTC.

The chain links TRBV7-8 to TRBJ1-1; D is uncertain. The germline V gene encodes CDR1 SGHVS and CDR2 FQNEAQ. CDR3 length: 15 amino acids. Trimming took off 6 bases at V and 2 bases at J, with 16 bases between the two ends. The CDR3 coding sequence is TGTGCCAGCAGAAAGGACGGAGTACTTAACACTGAAGCTTTCTTT. It encodes CASRKDGVLNTEAFF.

J is TRBJ2-5 and V is TRBV27; D is uncertain. CDR1 and CDR2 from the germline V gene are MNHEY and SMNVEV (reference sequence). The CDR3 length is 14 residues. Between the trimmed V and J ends, which lost 1 base and 5 bases, there was a span of 11 bases. The DNA for the CDR3 is TGTGCCAGCAGTTTATACGGACGGTACGAGACCCAGTACTTC. Amino acids: CASSLYGRYETQYF.

This clone has only a few counts. CDR3 protein: CSVGERTGMGEKLFF. DNA for the CDR3: TGCAGCGTTGGGGAACGGACGGGAATGGGTGAAAAACTGTTTTTT. The V and J genes are TRBV29-1 and TRBJ1-4; D is unresolved. CDR3 length: 15 residues. Trimming stripped 4 bases from V and 7 bases from J, with 19 bases between. The V gene's germline CDR1 is SQVTM and CDR2 ANQGSEA.

This clone came up a few times. The chain employs TRBV5-1 and TRBJ2-1; 7 bases fit TRBD2. Germline V gene data show CDR1 as SGHRS and CDR2 as YFSETQ. V shed 4 bases, J shed 5 bases, and the junction held 12 bases outside the gene matches. The CDR3 is made up of 16 amino acids. The CDR3 sequence is CASSPTRGRADNEQFF. DNA of the CDR3: TGCGCCAGCAGCCCCACGCGGGGGAGGGCGGACAATGAGCAGTTCTTC.

This clone was recorded a few times. The rearrangement uses TRBV27 and TRBJ2-5; 8 positions match TRBD2. Germline CDR1 reads MNHEY; CDR2 reads SMNVEV (reference sequence). The trim removed 5 bases at V and 3 bases at J, leaving 8 bases unmatched. CDR3 length: 15 amino acids. In DNA, the CDR3 is TGTGCCAGCAGTCCCCTCGGGGGGGGAGAAGAGACCCAGTACTTC. Translating gives CASSPLGGGEETQYF.

The V and J genes are TRBV29-1 and TRBJ2-2; D not certain. The CDR3 length is 13 residues. Germline V gives CDR1 SQVTM, CDR2 ANQGSEA. Trimming took off 6 bases at V and 1 base at J, with 9 bases between the two ends. CDR3 coding DNA: TGCAGCGTCGCCAGACAGAACACCGGGGAGCTGTTTTTT. Translation: CSVARQNTGELFF.

This clone was observed a few times. The chain has TRBV11-2 and TRBJ2-1; possibly TRBD1 for D (6 bases). The CDR3 runs 14 residues. V dropped 0 bases and J dropped 12 bases, with 15 bases sitting between them. Germline-derived CDR1 and CDR2 are SGHAT and FQNNGV. The CDR3 nucleotides are TGTGCCAGCAGCTTAGAAATACAGGGAAGGGTGCAGTTCTTC. Residues: CASSLEIQGRVQFF.

The chain couples TRBV29-1 to TRBJ2-7; D is unclear. This CDR3 contains 10 residues. The V gene lost 5 bases and the J gene lost 6 bases, with 8 bases spanning the gap. Germline V CDR1 and CDR2: SQVTM, ANQGSEA. The CDR3 coding sequence is TGCAGCGTTAGGAGCGTCGAGCAGTACTTC. The encoded protein is CSVRSVEQYF.

The V call is TRBV30, the J call TRBJ2-3; D unclear. The CDR3 covers 14 residues. CDR1 GTSNPN and CDR2 SVGIG come from the germline V gene (reference sequence). The V and J ends lost 0 bases and 5 bases respectively, with 12 bases between them. CDR3 loop: CAWSVQFGGDTQYF. The CDR3 nucleotides are TGTGCCTGGAGTGTACAATTTGGCGGAGATACGCAGTATTTT.

This clone occurred a few times. V and J are TRBV4-3 and TRBJ2-1; a weak D match, TRBD1 (5 bases). Trimming pared 1 base from V and 10 bases from J, leaving 11 bases between. CDR3 length equals 13 residues. CDR1 is LGHNA, CDR2 YSLEER, per germline. Written as DNA, the CDR3 is TGCGCCAGCAGCCAAGTGGTAGGGGTCGAGCAGTTCTTC. It codes for CASSQVVGVEQFF.